This T cell receptor (beta chain) comes out of a study of T cells after yellow fever vaccination. Findings and limits, study-wide: Peak timing came faster in the weaker secondary response, day 5 versus 15. Most primary-vaccination clones recurred post-booster (roughly 96% CD4, 85% to 90% CD8).

The CDR3 covers 17 residues. Germline V gene sequence: CDR1 MGHDK, CDR2 SYGVNS. After removal of 3 bases from V and 2 bases from J, the junction contained 8 bases not matched to a gene. This clonotype occurred many times. Its antigen remains unidentified. Template switching with 5'RACE generated the TCR cDNA and added a universal primer site and UMIs. TCRdb re-called the 5' RACE reads with MiXCR, one entry per CDR3 protein. This table holds hundreds of thousands of distinct CDR3 sequences, about 12% found once. This sequence joins TRBV25-1 and TRBJ2-3; TRBD1 matches 10 bases. The sample in question was PBMCs, obtained on the day of the yellow fever booster vaccination. The sequence came from a man younger than 45 who received the YFV17D yellow fever vaccine. The CDR3 DNA reads TGTGCCAGCAGTGAGCTTGGAGGGACAGGGGCCACAGATACGCAGTATTTT. Its protein product is CASSELGGTGATDTQYF.